This passage covers 21 T cell receptor beta chains from one sample sequenced in a study of CXCR3-negative and CXCR3-positive naive CD8 T cells. Study-level findings and limits: Researchers report that CXCR3-positive naive cells carry more hydrophobic TRB CDR3s than CXCR3-negative naive cells.

UMI-tagged TRB cDNA libraries were built via 5' RACE. Reprocessing the 5' RACE reads, TCRdb reports a single entry for every CDR3 protein and omits DNA. Its table records 95,000 to 100,000 distinct CDR3 sequences. No antigens are known for them. The specimen was naive CXCR3+ CD8+ T cells from blood. The subset was: CD45RO-CCR7+CD27+CD95- naive CD8+ T cells expressing CXCR3 (TNR3+). The receptors here all came from a human donor in good health. Some clones in this sample may be carry-over from other donors' samples.

The chain uses TRBV28 and TRBJ1-5. Germline V gene sequence: CDR1 MDHEN, CDR2 SYDVKM. The CDR3 contains 14 residues. This CDR3 reads CASSKIGGNQPQHF.

V gene TRBV7-2 combines with J gene TRBJ2-1; TCRdb calls TRBD2, which cannot be checked without DNA. CDR3 length: 17 residues. Germline CDR1 SGHTA, CDR2 FQGNSA. CDR3 region: CASSAPSGGASYNEQFF.

The genes are TRBV18 and TRBJ2-1; TCRdb gives TRBD1 as the D gene, but with no DNA this cannot be confirmed. This CDR3 comprises 15 residues. Germline-derived CDR1 and CDR2 are KGHSH and LQKENI. CDR3 sequence: CASSPPGTENNEQFF.

V and J are TRBV7-9 and TRBJ2-2. The germline gives CDR1 SEHNR, CDR2 FQNEAQ (reference sequence). The CDR3 is 15 amino acids. CDR3 loop: CASRPLQANTGELFF.

The chain recombines TRBV7-2 with TRBJ2-7; the TRBD1 assignment by TCRdb is unverifiable without DNA. The CDR3 covers 15 residues. Per germline, CDR1 SGHTA and CDR2 FQGNSA. CDR3 amino acids: CASSLVTGGGGEQYF. Variable domain in full (rest from reference TRBV7-2 and TRBJ2-7): GAGVSQSPSNKVTEKGKDVELRCDPISGHTALYWYRQSLGQGLEFLIYFQGNSAPDKSGLPSDRFSAERTGGSVSTLTIQRTQQEDSAVYLCASSLVTGGGGEQYFGPGTRLTVT.

The genes are TRBV7-9 and TRBJ1-4; TCRdb lists TRBD1, though no DNA is available to test this call. In germline, CDR1 is SEHNR, CDR2 FQNEAQ (reference sequence). This CDR3 has 16 residues. The CDR3 reads CASRQKTGTTNEKLFF.

CDR3: CSARGTSEYRGYTF. V usage is TRBV20-1 and J usage is TRBJ1-2. Germline V gene data show CDR1 as DFQATT and CDR2 as SNEGSKA (reference sequence). The CDR3 covers 14 residues.

V and J are TRBV7-2 and TRBJ2-7; TCRdb gives TRBD1 as the D gene, but with no DNA this cannot be confirmed. CDR1 is SGHTA and CDR2 is FQGNSA in the germline V gene. The CDR3 totals 14 residues. CDR3 residues: CASSGDRGPYEQYF. The whole variable domain, filled in from reference TRBV7-2 and TRBJ2-7, reads GAGVSQSPSNKVTEKGKDVELRCDPISGHTALYWYRQSLGQGLEFLIYFQGNSAPDKSGLPSDRFSAERTGGSVSTLTIQRTQQEDSAVYLCASSGDRGPYEQYFGPGTRLTVT.

The rearrangement joins TRBV6-2 or TRBV6-3 to TRBJ2-5; TCRdb gives TRBD1 as the D gene, but with no DNA this cannot be confirmed. Germline V gene lookup returns CDR1 MNHEY and CDR2 SVGEGT. The CDR3 has 15 residues. CDR3 loop: CASSRDSVIQETQYF.

The chain uses TRBV28 and TRBJ2-7; checking the TCRdb D call of TRBD1 is not possible without DNA. This CDR3 contains 20 residues. In germline, CDR1 is MDHEN, CDR2 SYDVKM. The CDR3 here is CASSGIWDRALAGEAYEQYF.

The V and J genes are TRBV20-1 and TRBJ1-1; TCRdb lists TRBD1, though no DNA is available to test this call. Germline CDR1 DFQATT, CDR2 SNEGSKA (reference sequence). The CDR3 spans 14 residues. The CDR3 is CSARGEQGDTEAFF.

This chain connects TRBV28 to TRBJ2-7; TCRdb lists TRBD1, though no DNA is available to test this call. This CDR3 region has 17 residues. Germline V gene sequence: CDR1 MDHEN, CDR2 SYDVKM. This CDR3 reads CASSFFSGTGSSYEQYF.

This chain links TRBV29-1 with TRBJ2-7; TCRdb returns TRBD1, unconfirmable since there is no DNA. Germline V gene lookup returns CDR1 SQVTM and CDR2 ANQGSEA. The CDR3 contains 17 residues. This CDR3 is CSVEVRSAGQGSYEQYF.

This chain connects TRBV25-1 to TRBJ2-7; TCRdb's D call, TRBD2, is unchecked because there is no DNA. Germline CDR1 and CDR2: MGHDK and SYGVNS. The CDR3 covers 15 residues. The CDR3 is CASRASGGASYEQYF.

The chain employs TRBV9 and TRBJ2-2. This CDR3 is built from 11 residues. CDR1 is SGDLS, CDR2 YYNGEE, per germline. CDR3 in amino acids: CASSVSGELFF.

CDR3 loop: CASAVDLTYGYTF. V and J are TRBV12-5 and TRBJ1-2. In germline, CDR1 is LGHNT, CDR2 FRNRAP. The CDR3 totals 13 residues.

The chain recombines TRBV9 with TRBJ2-1; the D call of TRBD2 rests on TCRdb alone, since no DNA is present to check it. Germline V gene lookup returns CDR1 SGDLS and CDR2 YYNGEE. This CDR3 is 21 amino acids long. This chain's CDR3 is CASSVAPGLAGGLSSYNEQFF.

The CDR3 protein is CASSLPPWAGEDTGELFF. The chain links TRBV6-2 or TRBV6-3 to TRBJ2-2; with no DNA, the TCRdb D assignment of TRBD1 cannot be verified. Germline V gene data show CDR1 as MNHEY and CDR2 as SVGEGT. The CDR3 runs to 18 residues.

The rearrangement joins TRBV29-1 to TRBJ1-4; checking the TCRdb D call of TRBD1 is not possible without DNA. The V gene's germline CDR1 is SQVTM and CDR2 ANQGSEA. The CDR3 covers 13 residues. CDR3 loop: CSVRLRGNEKLFF.

The J gene is TRBJ2-1, the V gene TRBV27; TCRdb's D call of TRBD2 is untestable without DNA. The CDR3 is 15 residues long. The germline V gene encodes CDR1 MNHEY and CDR2 SMNVEV (reference sequence). CDR3 in amino acids: CASSLTPGLAGEQFF.

The CDR3: CASVTTGLAGTYEQYF. J is TRBJ2-7 and V is TRBV12-3 or TRBV12-4; lacking DNA, the TRBD2 call made by TCRdb goes unchecked. This CDR3 contains 16 residues.